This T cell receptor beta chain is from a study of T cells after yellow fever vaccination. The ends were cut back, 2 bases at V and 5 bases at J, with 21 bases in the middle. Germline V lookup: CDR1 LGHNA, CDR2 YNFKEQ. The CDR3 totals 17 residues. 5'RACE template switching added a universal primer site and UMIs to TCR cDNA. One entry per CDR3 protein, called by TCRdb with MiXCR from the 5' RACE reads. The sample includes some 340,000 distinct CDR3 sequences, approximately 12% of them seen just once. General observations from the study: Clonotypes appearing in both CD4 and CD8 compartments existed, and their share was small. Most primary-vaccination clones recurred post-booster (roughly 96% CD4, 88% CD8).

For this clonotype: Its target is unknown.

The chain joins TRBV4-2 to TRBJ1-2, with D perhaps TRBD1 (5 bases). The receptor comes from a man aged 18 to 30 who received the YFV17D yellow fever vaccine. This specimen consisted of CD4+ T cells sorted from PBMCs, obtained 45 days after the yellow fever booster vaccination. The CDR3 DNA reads TGTGCCAGCAGCCAATTGGGCCAGGCGGGGGATAGGTATGGCTACACCTTC. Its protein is CASSQLGQAGDRYGYTF.